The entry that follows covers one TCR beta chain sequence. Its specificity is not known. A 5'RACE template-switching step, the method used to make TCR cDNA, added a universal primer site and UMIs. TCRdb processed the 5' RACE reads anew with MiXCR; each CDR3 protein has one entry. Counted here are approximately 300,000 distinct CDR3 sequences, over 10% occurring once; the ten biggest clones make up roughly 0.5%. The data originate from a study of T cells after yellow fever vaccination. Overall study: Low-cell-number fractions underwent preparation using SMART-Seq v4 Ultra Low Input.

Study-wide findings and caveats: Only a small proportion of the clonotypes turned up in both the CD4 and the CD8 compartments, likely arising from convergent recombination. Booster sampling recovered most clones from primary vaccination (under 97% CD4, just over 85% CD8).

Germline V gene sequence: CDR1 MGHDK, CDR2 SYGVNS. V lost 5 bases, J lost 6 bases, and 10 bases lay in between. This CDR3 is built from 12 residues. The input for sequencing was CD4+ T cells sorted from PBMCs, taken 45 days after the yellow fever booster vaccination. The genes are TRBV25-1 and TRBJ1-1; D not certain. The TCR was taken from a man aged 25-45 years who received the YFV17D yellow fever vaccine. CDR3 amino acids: CASSHTRAEAFF. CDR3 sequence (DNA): TGTGCCAGCAGTCACACAAGGGCTGAAGCTTTCTTT.